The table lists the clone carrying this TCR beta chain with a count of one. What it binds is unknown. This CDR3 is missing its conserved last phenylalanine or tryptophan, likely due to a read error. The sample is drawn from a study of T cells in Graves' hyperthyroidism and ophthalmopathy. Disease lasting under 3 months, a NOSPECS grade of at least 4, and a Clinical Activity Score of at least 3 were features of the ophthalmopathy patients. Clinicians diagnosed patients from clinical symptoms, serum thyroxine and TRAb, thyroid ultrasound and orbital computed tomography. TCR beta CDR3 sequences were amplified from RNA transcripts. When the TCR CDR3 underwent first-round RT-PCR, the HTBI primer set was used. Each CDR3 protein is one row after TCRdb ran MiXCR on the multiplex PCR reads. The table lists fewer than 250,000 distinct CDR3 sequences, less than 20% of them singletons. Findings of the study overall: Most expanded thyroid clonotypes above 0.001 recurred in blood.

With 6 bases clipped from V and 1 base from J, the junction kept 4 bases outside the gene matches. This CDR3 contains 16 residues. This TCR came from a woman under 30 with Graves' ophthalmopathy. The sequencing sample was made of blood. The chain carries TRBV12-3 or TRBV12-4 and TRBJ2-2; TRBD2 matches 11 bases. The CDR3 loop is CASRTGTSGNTGELFS. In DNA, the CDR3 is TGTGCCAGCAGGACAGGGACTAGCGGGAACACCGGGGAGCTGTTTTCT.